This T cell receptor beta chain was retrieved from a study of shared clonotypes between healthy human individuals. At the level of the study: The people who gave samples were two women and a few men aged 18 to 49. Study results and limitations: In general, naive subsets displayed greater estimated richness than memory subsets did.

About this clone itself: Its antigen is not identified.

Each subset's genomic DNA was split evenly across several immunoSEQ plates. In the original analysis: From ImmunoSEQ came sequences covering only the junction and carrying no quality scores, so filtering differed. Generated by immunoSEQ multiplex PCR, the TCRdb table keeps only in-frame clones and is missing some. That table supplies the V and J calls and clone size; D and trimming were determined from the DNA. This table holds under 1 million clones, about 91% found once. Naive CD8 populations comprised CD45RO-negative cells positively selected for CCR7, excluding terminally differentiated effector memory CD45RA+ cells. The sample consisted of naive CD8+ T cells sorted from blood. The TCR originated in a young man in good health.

The CDR3 nucleotides are TGTGCCAGCAGCTTCTCCAGCGGGAGGGCCACAGATACGCAGTATTTT. Translation: CASSFSSGRATDTQYF. The chain carries TRBV7-6 and TRBJ2-3; 10 nucleotides match TRBD2. The CDR3 is 16 amino acids. CDR1 is SGHVS and CDR2 is FNYEAQ in the germline V gene. V dropped 3 bases and J dropped 2; count of bases not matched to a gene: 5.